The table lists the clone carrying this T cell receptor (beta chain) with a few counts. Its antigen is as yet unknown. The sample comes from a study of cytomegalovirus exposure and HLA in healthy donors. Whole-study context: Earlier sequencing of approximately 180 million T cells yielded fewer than 140 million unique TCR beta sequences. Study-level points and caveats: Within an earlier analysis, most TCR beta V segments proved productive either about 90% or about 30% of the time. In a later analysis, TCR beta V- and J-gene trimming showed a link to a missense DCLRE1C variant.

The PCR used 60 Vbeta and 13 Jbeta primers. Repertoires were generated with immunoSEQ multiplex PCR, while TCRdb's copy carries only in-frame clones and drops some. Among some 140,000 clones listed, roughly 79% were seen once. With 2 bases removed from V and 3 bases from J, the gap between germline ends came to 14 bases. The CDR3 is 15 residues long. Germline assignment: CDR1 SGHNT and CDR2 YYREEE (reference sequence). The rearrangement joins TRBV5-4 to TRBJ1-1, with unresolved D. Material for sequencing was PBMCs. The receptor comes from a man aged 18 to 29 in good health and CMV-seronegative. Here the CDR3 reads CASSLRGRMDTEAFF. Here the CDR3 DNA reads TGTGCCAGCAGCTTAAGAGGGCGCATGGACACTGAAGCTTTCTTT.